The rows below give T cell receptor beta chains drawn from one sample of a study of CD8+CD57+ T cells in acquired aplastic anemia. TCRdb re-derived calls from the reads in MiXCR, one entry per CDR3 protein. The table has approximately 120,000 distinct CDR3 sequences, almost 40% seen once. Sequencing was done on a sample of sorted CD4+, CD8+, or CD8+CD57+ T cells (not recorded which) from PBMCs. These receptor sequences come from a human donor with aplastic anemia. The CDR3 runs from the conserved cysteine through the conserved F or W. D genes are given only for firm matches. Part of the rows lack a size; the others show once, few, many or a class for expanded clones.

TRBV11-1	-	-	TRBJ2-3	TGTGCCAGCAGCTTGGCCCAAAGCACAGATACGCAGTATTTT	CASSLAQSTDTQYF
TRBV5-1	few	-	TRBJ1-4	TGCGCCAGCAGCTTAATAGGTGCGGGTGAAAAACTGTTTTTT	CASSLIGAGEKLFF
TRBV20-1	many	-	TRBJ1-2	TGCAGTGCTAGGGGGATGGTTCTCGGGGGCTACACCTTC	CSARGMVLGGYTF
TRBV6-1	many	-	TRBJ1-6	TGTGCCAGCAGACAACAGGGAGGGAATTCACCCCTCCACTTT	CASRQQGGNSPLHF
TRBV19	-	TRBD1	TRBJ1-2	TGTGCCAGTAGTCGGGGACAGAAGTATGGCTACACCTTC	CASSRGQKYGYTF
TRBV20-1	many	TRBD1	TRBJ1-6	TGCAGTGCTAGAGACAGCGGGACAGTGGATAAGGATTCACCCCTCCACTTT	CSARDSGTVDKDSPLHF
TRBV13	few	-	TRBJ2-4	TGTGCCAGCAGCTTAAATACCCAACTTAGACCAAACATTCAGTACTTC	CASSLNTQLRPNIQYF
TRBV20-1	many	-	TRBJ1-5	TGCAGTGCTTCTCATGACCGTCAGCCCCAGCATTTT	CSASHDRQPQHF
TRBV10-3	-	-	TRBJ2-7	TGTGCCATCAGTGAAGGGGGGAGGGAGCAGTACTTC	CAISEGGREQYF
TRBV11-2	-	TRBD1	TRBJ1-1	TGTGCCAGCAGCCCAAGGACAGGAGGGGACACTGAAGCTTTCTTT	CASSPRTGGDTEAFF
TRBV2	many	TRBD1	TRBJ1-5	TGTGCCAGTAGGACAGGGACTAGCAATCAGCCCCAGCATTTT	CASRTGTSNQPQHF
TRBV28	many	-	TRBJ2-7	TGTGCCAGCAACTACGAACAGGGACGGCACGAGCAGTACTTC	CASNYEQGRHEQYF
TRBV6-1	many	TRBD1	TRBJ1-1	TGTGCCAGCAGAGGCACAGGGGCCTTAGGAGCTTTCTTT	CASRGTGALGAFF
TRBV11-2	-	-	TRBJ1-2	TGTGCCAGCAGCTCGGGTTCAGGGGACTATGGCTACACCTTC	CASSSGSGDYGYTF
TRBV6-4	many	-	TRBJ1-2	TGTGCCAGCAGTGACCCGGGGGGCCGGGGCTACACCTTC	CASSDPGGRGYTF
TRBV5-5	many	-	TRBJ2-1	TGTGCCAGCAGCATGACTTTGGTAAATGAGCAGTTCTTC	CASSMTLVNEQFF
TRBV14	many	-	TRBJ1-6	TGTGCCAGCAGCCAAAGGGAAGGGTATCATAATTCACCCCTCCACTTT	CASSQREGYHNSPLHF
TRBV6-1	few	-	TRBJ1-5	TGTGCCAGCAGGCCCGACAGGTTCCCCGATCAGCCCCAGCATTTT	CASRPDRFPDQPQHF
TRBV7-9	-	-	TRBJ1-3	TGTGCCAGCAGCCCTGACAGCAACACCATATATTTT	CASSPDSNTIYF
TRBV20-1	-	-	TRBJ1-2	TGCAGTGCTAGTCCCCGGACGGTATACTATGGCTACACCTTC	CSASPRTVYYGYTF
TRBV29-1	many	-	TRBJ2-1	TGCAGCGGAGGAAGCTCCTACAATGAGCAGTTCTTC	CSGGSSYNEQFF
TRBV19	-	-	TRBJ1-2	TGTGCCAGTAGTCCCCGTGGGGACTATGGCTACACCTTC	CASSPRGDYGYTF
TRBV11-2	many	-	TRBJ1-2	TGTGCCAGCAGTCCGTTGAAAGGGCCTCTGGGCGGCTACACCTTC	CASSPLKGPLGGYTF
TRBV4-1	many	-	TRBJ2-3	TGCGCCAGCAGCCAAGCTCGGTCCACAGATACGCAGTATTTT	CASSQARSTDTQYF
TRBV7-2	many	TRBD1	TRBJ2-2	TGTGCCAGCAGCTTAGATGGGACAGGGGCCGGGGAGCTGTTTTTT	CASSLDGTGAGELFF
TRBV6-1	many	TRBD2	TRBJ2-5	TGTGCCAGCAGCCACGGCGGGGGGGCAGAGACCCAGTACTTC	CASSHGGGAETQYF
TRBV6-1	many	-	TRBJ2-7	TGTGCCAGCAGTGAGGCGGGGGCTAACTACGAGCAGTACTTC	CASSEAGANYEQYF
TRBV2	many	TRBD2	TRBJ2-3	TGTGCCAGCAGTGTGTTAGCGGGGGCTCAGGGGACGCAGTATTTT	CASSVLAGAQGTQYF
TRBV5-4	many	TRBD2	TRBJ2-3	TGTGCCAGCAGCTCCGGTCCCGGGACTAGCTCAGATACGCAGTATTTT	CASSSGPGTSSDTQYF
TRBV6-2/TRBV6-3	-	-	TRBJ2-3	TGTGCCAGCAGCTTAATACTAGCAGATACGCAGTATTTT	CASSLILADTQYF
TRBV13	-	TRBD1	TRBJ1-2	TGTGCCAGCAGCTCACGGGACAGGGGCTTGGACTATGGCTACACCTTC	CASSSRDRGLDYGYTF
TRBV11-2	-	TRBD1	TRBJ1-2	TGTGCCAGCAGATCGCGACAGGGGGAATATGGCTACACCTTC	CASRSRQGEYGYTF
TRBV2	once	-	TRBJ2-7	TGTGCCAGCAGTCCCGGTAACCCTGGTACCTACGAGCAGTACTTC	CASSPGNPGTYEQYF
TRBV10-3	-	-	TRBJ2-7	TGTGCCAGCAGAGGATCCGGGACACTTTACGAGCAGTACTTC	CASRGSGTLYEQYF
TRBV2	-	TRBD1	TRBJ1-1	TGTGCCAGCAGTGCTAGGGGACAGGGGAGGACTGAAGCTTTCTTT	CASSARGQGRTEAFF